Sequencing of this TCR beta chain was carried out in a study of T cells in Graves' hyperthyroidism and ophthalmopathy. Study at large: Before any treatment, at initial diagnosis, peripheral blood was collected.

This clonotype turned up a few times. Antigen unknown. Findings and limits, study-wide: Researchers found most expanded thyroid clonotypes above 0.001 in blood as well. Ophthalmopathy prediction by the model preceded onset by a median about 6.5 months.

RNA transcripts gave rise to amplified TCR beta CDR3 regions. RT-PCR in the first round (using the HTBI primer set) targeted the TCR CDR3. TCRdb passed the multiplex PCR reads through MiXCR, listing each CDR3 protein once. The sample lists fewer than 650,000 distinct CDR3 sequences, 14% occurring once. V dropped 5 bases and J dropped 2 bases, with 13 bases sitting between them. Germline V gene lookup returns CDR1 SGHTA and CDR2 FQGNSA. The CDR3 sequence is 15 residues long. This chain connects TRBV7-2 to TRBJ2-1, with D perhaps matching TRBD1 (6 bases). The sequence was collected from a woman between 18 and 30 years old with Graves' ophthalmopathy. Sequences were obtained from blood. The CDR3 bases are TGTGCCAGCAGCGTTACAGGGTCGGCCTACAATGAGCAGTTCTTC. Protein sequence: CASSVTGSAYNEQFF.